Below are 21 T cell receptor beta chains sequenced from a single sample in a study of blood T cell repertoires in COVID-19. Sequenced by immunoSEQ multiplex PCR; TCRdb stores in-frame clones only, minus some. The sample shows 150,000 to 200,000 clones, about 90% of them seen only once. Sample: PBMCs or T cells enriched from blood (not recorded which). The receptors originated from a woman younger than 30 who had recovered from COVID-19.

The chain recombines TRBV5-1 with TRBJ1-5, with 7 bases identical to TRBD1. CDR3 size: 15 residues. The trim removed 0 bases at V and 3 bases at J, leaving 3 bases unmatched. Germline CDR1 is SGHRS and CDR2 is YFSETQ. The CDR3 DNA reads TGCGCCAGCAGCTTGGCCGGGACAGACAATCAGCCCCAGCATTTT. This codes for CASSLAGTDNQPQHF.

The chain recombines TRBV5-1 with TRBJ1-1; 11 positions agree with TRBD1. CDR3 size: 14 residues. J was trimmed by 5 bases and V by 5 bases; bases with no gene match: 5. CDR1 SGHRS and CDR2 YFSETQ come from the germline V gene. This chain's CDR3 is CASSDGQGATEAFF. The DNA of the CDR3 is TGCGCCAGCAGTGATGGACAGGGGGCGACTGAAGCTTTCTTT.

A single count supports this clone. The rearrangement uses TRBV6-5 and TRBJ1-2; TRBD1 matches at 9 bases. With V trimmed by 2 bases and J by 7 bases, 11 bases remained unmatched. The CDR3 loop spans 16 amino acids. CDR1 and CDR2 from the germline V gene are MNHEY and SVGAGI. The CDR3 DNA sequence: TGTGCCAGCAGTTACCACGGGACAGGGTTCTCACGTGGCTACACCTTC. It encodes CASSYHGTGFSRGYTF.

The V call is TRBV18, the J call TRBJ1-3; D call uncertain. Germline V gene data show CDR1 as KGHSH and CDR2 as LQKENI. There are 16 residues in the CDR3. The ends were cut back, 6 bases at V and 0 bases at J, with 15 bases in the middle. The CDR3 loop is CASSVSRHRSGNTIYF. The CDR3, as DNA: TGTGCCAGCTCGGTGAGCAGGCACCGCTCTGGAAACACCATATATTTT.

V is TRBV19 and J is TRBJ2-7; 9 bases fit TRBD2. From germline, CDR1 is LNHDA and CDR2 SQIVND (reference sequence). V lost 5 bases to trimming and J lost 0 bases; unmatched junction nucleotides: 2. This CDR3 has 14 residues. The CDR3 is CASSDSGSSYEQYF. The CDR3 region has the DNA TGTGCCAGTAGTGATAGCGGGAGCTCCTACGAGCAGTACTTC.

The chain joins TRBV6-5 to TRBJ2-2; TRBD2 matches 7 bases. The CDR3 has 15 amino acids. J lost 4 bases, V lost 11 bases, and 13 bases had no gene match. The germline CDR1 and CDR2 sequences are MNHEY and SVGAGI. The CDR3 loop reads CAGGLLTSPTGELFF. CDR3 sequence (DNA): TGTGCCGGGGGACTACTCACTTCTCCCACCGGGGAGCTGTTTTTT.

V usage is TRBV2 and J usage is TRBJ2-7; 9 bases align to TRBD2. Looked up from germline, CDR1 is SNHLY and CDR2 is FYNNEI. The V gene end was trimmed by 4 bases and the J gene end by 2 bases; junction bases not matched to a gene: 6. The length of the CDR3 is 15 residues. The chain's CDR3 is CASSGRAGGTYEQYF. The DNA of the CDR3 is TGTGCCAGCAGTGGCCGAGCGGGGGGTACCTACGAGCAGTACTTC.

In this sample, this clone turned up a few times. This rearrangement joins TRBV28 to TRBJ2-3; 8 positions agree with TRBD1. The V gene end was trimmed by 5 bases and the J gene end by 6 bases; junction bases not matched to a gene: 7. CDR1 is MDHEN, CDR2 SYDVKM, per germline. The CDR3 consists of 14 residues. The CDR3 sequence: CASSRLRGPDTQYF. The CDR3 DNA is TGTGCCAGCAGTAGGCTCAGGGGGCCGGATACGCAGTATTTT. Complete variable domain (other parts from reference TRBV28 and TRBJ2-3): DVKVTQSSRYLVKRTGEKVFLECVQDMDHENMFWYRQDPGLGLRLIYFSYDVKMKEKGDIPEGYSVSREKKERFSLILESASTNQTSMYLCASSRLRGPDTQYFGPGTRLTVL.

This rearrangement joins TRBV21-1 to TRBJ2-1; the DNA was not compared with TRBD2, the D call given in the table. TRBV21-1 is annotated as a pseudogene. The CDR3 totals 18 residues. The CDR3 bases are TGTGCCAGCAGGGGACTAGCGGGGGGCCCCAGCTCCTACAATGAGCAGTTCTTC. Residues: CASRGLAGGPSSYNEQFF.

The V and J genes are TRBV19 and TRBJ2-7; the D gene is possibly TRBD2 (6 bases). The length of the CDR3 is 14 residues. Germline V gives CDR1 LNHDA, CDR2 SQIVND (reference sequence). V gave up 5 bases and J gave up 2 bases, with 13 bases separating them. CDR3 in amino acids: CASSSPGVAYEQYF. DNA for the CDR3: TGTGCCAGTAGTTCCCCGGGGGTCGCCTACGAGCAGTACTTC.

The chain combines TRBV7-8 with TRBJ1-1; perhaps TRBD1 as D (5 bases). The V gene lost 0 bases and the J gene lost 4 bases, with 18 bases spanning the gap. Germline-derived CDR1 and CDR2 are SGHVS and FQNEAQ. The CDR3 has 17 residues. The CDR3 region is CASSLALGRGGSTEAFF. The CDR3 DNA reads TGTGCCAGCAGCTTAGCCTTGGGAAGGGGAGGGTCCACTGAAGCTTTCTTT.

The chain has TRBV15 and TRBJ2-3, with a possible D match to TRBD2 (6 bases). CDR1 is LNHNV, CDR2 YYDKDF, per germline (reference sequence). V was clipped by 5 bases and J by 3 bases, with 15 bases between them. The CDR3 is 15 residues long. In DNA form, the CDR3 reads TGTGCCACCAGCGAGCTGGGGGAGGCGACAGATACGCAGTATTTT. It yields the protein CATSELGEATDTQYF.

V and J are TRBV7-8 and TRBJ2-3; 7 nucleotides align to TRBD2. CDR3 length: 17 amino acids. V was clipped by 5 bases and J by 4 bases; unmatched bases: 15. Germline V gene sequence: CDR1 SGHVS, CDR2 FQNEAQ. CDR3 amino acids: CASSPSPSGVGPDTQYF. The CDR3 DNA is TGTGCCAGCAGCCCCTCCCCTAGCGGTGTCGGGCCAGATACGCAGTATTTT.

CDR3 sequence reads: CASHKSRWEGTDEKLFF. CDR3 in DNA: TGTGCCAGCCATAAGAGCAGATGGGAGGGGACCGATGAAAAACTGTTTTTT. The chain recombines TRBV2 with TRBJ1-4; D might be TRBD1 (5 bases). CDR1 and CDR2 from the germline V gene are SNHLY and FYNNEI. V was trimmed by 8 bases and J by 6 bases, leaving 25 bases between them. The CDR3 length is 17 residues.

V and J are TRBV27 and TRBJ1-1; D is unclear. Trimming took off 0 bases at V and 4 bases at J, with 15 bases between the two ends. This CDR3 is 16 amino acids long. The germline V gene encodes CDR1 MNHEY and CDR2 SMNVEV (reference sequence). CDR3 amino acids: CASSLSLITTTTEAFF. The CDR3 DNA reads TGTGCCAGCAGTTTATCCCTTATTACTACCACCACTGAAGCTTTCTTT.

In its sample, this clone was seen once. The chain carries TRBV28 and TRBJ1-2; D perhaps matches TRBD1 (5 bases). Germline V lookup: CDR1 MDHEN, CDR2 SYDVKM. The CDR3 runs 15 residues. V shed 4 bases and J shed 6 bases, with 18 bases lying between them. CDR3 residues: CASSSPGVGPHGYTF. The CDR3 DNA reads TGTGCCAGCAGTTCCCCGGGGGTGGGACCCCATGGCTACACCTTC.

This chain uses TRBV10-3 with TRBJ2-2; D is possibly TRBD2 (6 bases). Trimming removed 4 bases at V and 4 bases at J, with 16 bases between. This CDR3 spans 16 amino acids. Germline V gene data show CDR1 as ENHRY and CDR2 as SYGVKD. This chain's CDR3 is CAISVTASEGTGELFF. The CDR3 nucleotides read TGTGCCATCAGTGTAACAGCTAGCGAAGGCACCGGGGAGCTGTTTTTT.

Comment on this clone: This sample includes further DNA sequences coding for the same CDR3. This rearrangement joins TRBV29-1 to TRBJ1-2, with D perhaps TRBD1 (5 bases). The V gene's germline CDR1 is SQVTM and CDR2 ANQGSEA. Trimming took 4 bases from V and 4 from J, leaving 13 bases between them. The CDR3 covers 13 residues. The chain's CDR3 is CSVGTGAFYGYTF. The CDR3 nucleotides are TGCAGCGTTGGAACAGGAGCTTTCTATGGCTACACCTTC.

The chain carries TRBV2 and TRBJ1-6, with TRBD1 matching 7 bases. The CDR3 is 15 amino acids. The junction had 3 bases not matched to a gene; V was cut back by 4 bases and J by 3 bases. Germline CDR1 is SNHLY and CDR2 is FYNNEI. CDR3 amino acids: CASSGDSNYNSPLHF. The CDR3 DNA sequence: TGTGCCAGCAGTGGGGACAGTAACTATAATTCACCCCTCCACTTT.

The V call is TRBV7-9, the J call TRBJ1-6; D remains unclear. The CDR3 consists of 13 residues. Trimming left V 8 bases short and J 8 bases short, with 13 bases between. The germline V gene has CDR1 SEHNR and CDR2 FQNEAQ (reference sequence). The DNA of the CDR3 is TGTGCCAGCGCCCTAGGTTCGGATTCACCCCTCCACTTT. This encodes CASALGSDSPLHF.

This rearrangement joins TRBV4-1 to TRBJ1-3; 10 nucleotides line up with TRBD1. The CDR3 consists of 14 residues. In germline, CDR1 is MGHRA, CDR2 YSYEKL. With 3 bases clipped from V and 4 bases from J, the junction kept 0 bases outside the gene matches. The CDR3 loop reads CASSQTGGGNTIYF. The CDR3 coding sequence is TGCGCCAGCAGCCAGACAGGGGGCGGAAACACCATATATTTT.